This T cell receptor beta chain was profiled in a study of OX40 agonist ivuxolimab in advanced cancers. Study details: The treatment was a fully human IgG2 OX40 agonist, ivuxolimab. One patient with hepatocellular carcinoma and two with cutaneous melanoma, three in all, had partial responses.

CDR1 is SQVTM, CDR2 ANQGSEA, per germline. Trimming removed 6 bases at V and 7 bases at J, with 3 bases between. The CDR3 is made up of 8 amino acids. Regarding this clone: Other nucleotide sequences in the sample specify the same CDR3.

Assay used: immunoSEQ multiplex PCR; TCRdb lists only in-frame clones, some missing. The data show tens of thousands of clones, approximately 87% seen once. The genes are TRBV29-1 and TRBJ1-2; D is undetermined. The TCR sequence derives from an adult with an advanced solid tumor such as melanoma, head and neck, liver or kidney cancer. Sample: CD4+ or CD8+ T cells sorted from blood, taken in a trial of the OX40 agonist ivuxolimab. CDR3: CSVGGYTF. CDR3 nucleotides: TGCAGCGTCGGTGGCTACACCTTC.